The clone carrying this T cell receptor (beta chain) was detected only a few times. Its matching antigen is unknown. The sample is drawn from a study of T-cell reconstitution after alpha-beta-depleted transplantation in children. Overall study results and limits: Several hundred expanded graft clones reportedly gave rise to the alpha-beta T cells present about two months after transplant. By one year post-transplant, T-cell counts and diversity largely arose from T cells that were newly produced.

The germline V gene has CDR1 MNHEY and CDR2 SVGAGI. Trimming removed 0 bases at V and 3 bases at J, with 21 bases between. The CDR3 length is 19 residues. As it was prepared, the TCRbeta library received unique molecular identifiers. One entry per CDR3 protein results from TCRdb running MiXCR on the PCR reads. The sample lists more than 500,000 distinct CDR3 sequences; about an eighth were seen once. The sample here was PBMCs, mostly from graft donor cells, taken 180 days after TCRalphabeta/CD19-depleted stem cell transplant. The V call is TRBV6-5, the J call TRBJ1-5; D may be TRBD1 (5 bases). This clonotype was sampled from a female patient between 2 and 15 years old who had a stem cell transplant for aplastic anemia, so the T cells may come from the graft donor. CDR3 in DNA: TGTGCCAGCAGTTACTCGAGCTCCCTTACAGGAAACTACAATCAGCCCCAGCATTTT. Its protein is CASSYSSSLTGNYNQPQHF.